This passage covers 23 T cell receptor beta chains from one sample sequenced in a study of preoperative IRX-2 immunotherapy in early breast cancer (dated by TCRdb to the late 2010s). To prepare the library, the immunoSEQ multiplex PCR assay was applied. TCRdb re-hosts the immuneACCESS table, in-frame sequences only. Its copies lack some clones; in the studies checked, an unresolved V gene accounts for under half of them, and the cause for the rest is not known. This sample has 25,000 to 30,000 clones in its table, and 85% to 90% of those were observed once. Together, the top ten hold 9.8% of the sample. What this sample's treatment or condition label stands for: preoperative locoregional IRX-2 cytokine immunotherapy. The material was obtained from a patient treated with IRX-2 immunotherapy. Receptors originate from a human donor with breast cancer.

The V and J genes are TRBV7-2 and TRBJ2-3, with D perhaps matching TRBD2 (5 bases). This CDR3 is built from 14 residues. Per germline, CDR1 SGHTA and CDR2 FQGNSA. V was pared by 4 bases and J by 0 bases, with 8 bases between. This chain's CDR3 is CASSYGGSTDTQYF. DNA for the CDR3: TGTGCCAGCAGCTACGGCGGGAGCACAGATACGCAGTATTTT.

This clone has a single count. V gene TRBV27 combines with J gene TRBJ2-1; maybe TRBD2 (7 bases). From germline, CDR1 is MNHEY and CDR2 SMNVEV (reference sequence). V lost 1 base to trimming and J lost 10 bases, with 17 bases between them. The CDR3 runs 15 residues. CDR3 residues: CASSLLGRGGVEQFF. For the CDR3, the DNA is TGTGCCAGCAGTTTATTGGGTAGGGGGGGGGTCGAGCAGTTCTTC.

The chain couples TRBV5-1 to TRBJ1-4; no clear D gene. The V gene's germline CDR1 is SGHRS and CDR2 YFSETQ. The V gene lost 4 bases and the J gene lost 8 bases, with 15 bases spanning the gap. The CDR3 totals 14 residues. The CDR3 bases are TGCGCCAGCAGCCTCACACCTGGTGGGGAAAAACTGTTTTTT. It yields the protein CASSLTPGGEKLFF.

This chain uses TRBV7-9 with TRBJ2-5; no clear D gene. The CDR3 consists of 14 residues. The germline CDR1 and CDR2 sequences are SEHNR and FQNEAQ (reference sequence). V was clipped by 1 base and J by 1 base, with 7 bases between them. Here the CDR3 reads CASSLVASQETQYF. DNA of the CDR3: TGTGCCAGCAGCTTAGTGGCCAGCCAAGAGACCCAGTACTTC.

The chain uses TRBV25-1 and TRBJ2-6; possibly TRBD1 for D (5 bases). CDR3 length: 17 amino acids. V was shortened by 3 bases and J by 5 bases, with 17 bases between the two germline ends. Germline CDR1 and CDR2: MGHDK and SYGVNS. Here the CDR3 reads CASSELNGQSRANVLTF. For the CDR3, the DNA is TGTGCCAGCAGTGAGCTCAATGGACAAAGTCGGGCCAACGTCCTGACTTTC. Full variable domain (rest looked up from reference TRBV25-1 and TRBJ2-6): EADIYQTPRYLVIGTGKKITLECSQTMGHDKMYWYQQDPGMELHLIHYSYGVNSTEKGDLSSESTVSRIRTEHFPLTLESARPSHTSQYLCASSELNGQSRANVLTFGAGSRLTVL.

The CDR3 here is CASSPGPLYEQYF. The CDR3 nucleotides read TGCGCCAGCAGCCCCGGCCCTCTCTACGAGCAGTACTTC. The chain joins TRBV10-1 to TRBJ2-7; D uncertain. The CDR3 totals 13 residues. V was trimmed by 6 bases and J by 3 bases, leaving 12 bases between them. Germline V lookup: CDR1 WNHNN, CDR2 SYGVQD (reference sequence).

The chain employs TRBV30 and TRBJ1-3, with D possibly matching TRBD1 (6 bases). V was cut by 4 bases and J by 0 bases, with 10 bases left in between. The germline V gene encodes CDR1 GTSNPN and CDR2 SVGIG (reference sequence). The CDR3 has 14 amino acids. The CDR3 bases are TGTGCCTGGATGGGCAGGGGCTCTGGAAACACCATATATTTT. Protein: CAWMGRGSGNTIYF.

The chain recombines TRBV15 with TRBJ2-3; D gene uncertain. CDR3 size: 15 residues. V dropped 0 bases and J dropped 1 base, with 8 bases sitting between them. The germline V gene encodes CDR1 LNHNV and CDR2 YYDKDF (reference sequence). CDR3 sequence (DNA): TGTGCCACCAGCAGAGATTCGTCCCGCACAGATACGCAGTATTTT. As protein: CATSRDSSRTDTQYF.

V is TRBV28 and J is TRBJ2-7; 7 bases are a match to TRBD2. In germline, CDR1 is MDHEN, CDR2 SYDVKM. This CDR3 has 18 residues. Losses at the gene ends were 0 bases for V and 0 bases for J; bases not matched to a gene: 11. CDR3 coding DNA: TGTGCCAGCAGTTTATGGAGCACTAGCGCCGGCCGCTCCTACGAGCAGTACTTC. It is translated as CASSLWSTSAGRSYEQYF.

This chain uses TRBV10-3 with TRBJ2-2; 7 nucleotides agree with TRBD2. Germline loops: CDR1 ENHRY, CDR2 SYGVKD. The junction had 1 base not matched to a gene; V was cut back by 0 bases and J by 6 bases. The length of the CDR3 is 14 residues. CDR3 loop: CAISESREAGELFF. The CDR3 bases are TGTGCCATCAGTGAGTCCCGGGAGGCCGGGGAGCTGTTTTTT.

The V call is TRBV6-5, the J call TRBJ2-2; the D is unclear. Germline CDR1 is MNHEY and CDR2 is SVGAGI. Trimming took off 6 bases at V and 0 bases at J, with 5 bases between the two ends. CDR3 length: 13 residues. DNA of the CDR3: TGTGCCAGCAGAGACACGAACACCGGGGAGCTGTTTTTT. Residues: CASRDTNTGELFF.

The genes are TRBV6-6 and TRBJ2-7; TRBD2 might be the D (5 bases). Germline assignment: CDR1 MNHNY and CDR2 SVGAGI (reference sequence). CDR3 length: 15 residues. V lost 0 bases and J 4 bases, leaving 13 bases between the germline ends. CDR3 in amino acids: CASSYSTRRWYEQYF. CDR3 in DNA: TGTGCCAGCAGTTACTCGACCAGGAGGTGGTACGAGCAGTACTTC.

The chain uses TRBV15 and TRBJ2-7, with 9 bases lining up with TRBD1. With V trimmed by 2 bases and J by 1 base, 3 bases remained unmatched. The CDR3 covers 15 residues. From germline, CDR1 is LNHNV and CDR2 YYDKDF (reference sequence). CDR3 in amino acids: CATSRPGTGSYEQYF. The CDR3 coding sequence is TGTGCCACCAGCAGACCCGGGACAGGGTCCTACGAGCAGTACTTC.

The chain combines TRBV5-1 with TRBJ2-5, with D possibly matching TRBD1 (6 bases). Germline V CDR1 and CDR2: SGHRS, YFSETQ. The V end was cut by 2 bases, the J end by 4 bases, with 18 bases between. The CDR3 is 16 residues long. The CDR3 spells CASSLGQYRGGETQYF. CDR3 DNA sequence: TGCGCCAGCAGCTTAGGACAGTACAGAGGAGGAGAGACCCAGTACTTC.

This sequence joins TRBV27 and TRBJ1-6; no definite D call. CDR3 length equals 13 residues. CDR1 and CDR2 from the germline V gene are MNHEY and SMNVEV (reference sequence). Trimming removed 2 bases from V and 7 bases from J, with 6 bases in between. The CDR3 coding sequence is TGTGCCAGCAGTTTAGGCGGAAATTCACCCCTCCACTTT. Translating gives CASSLGGNSPLHF.

The CDR3 loop reads CASSPNGRGTYEQYF. The CDR3 DNA follows: TGTGCCAGCAGCCCCAACGGGAGGGGGACCTACGAGCAGTACTTC. The chain couples TRBV9 to TRBJ2-7, with 8 bases lining up with TRBD2. The CDR3 contains 15 residues. V shed 4 bases and J 2 bases; nucleotides not matched to a gene: 8. CDR1 and CDR2 (germline): SGDLS, YYNGEE.

This chain links TRBV7-2 with TRBJ1-6, with D unresolved. Germline CDR1 and CDR2: SGHTA and FQGNSA. The CDR3 extends over 14 amino acids. Trimming stripped 2 bases from V and 8 bases from J, with 10 bases between. CDR3 sequence (DNA): TGTGCCAGCAGCTTACGAGACACTGATTCACCCCTCCACTTT. Translating it yields CASSLRDTDSPLHF.

The genes are TRBV30 and TRBJ2-3; no firm D call. The V gene's germline CDR1 is GTSNPN and CDR2 SVGIG (reference sequence). The CDR3 runs to 12 residues. Trimming removed 2 bases from V and 8 bases from J, with 11 bases in between. CDR3 protein: CAWSPSTGTQYF. CDR3 DNA: TGTGCCTGGAGTCCATCTACGGGTACGCAGTATTTT.

This sequence joins TRBV5-6 and TRBJ2-7; D may be TRBD1 (6 bases). The CDR3 covers 16 residues. V lost 2 bases to trimming and J lost 5 bases, with 20 bases between them. Germline lookup yields CDR1 SGHDT and CDR2 YYEEEE. This CDR3 is CASSFGPQGRSNEQYF. CDR3 nucleotides: TGTGCCAGCAGCTTTGGCCCCCAGGGGCGTTCAAACGAGCAGTACTTC. The entire variable domain, with the rest obtained from reference TRBV5-6 and TRBJ2-7, is as follows: DAGVTQSPTHLIKTRGQQVTLRCSPKSGHDTVSWYQQALGQGPQFIFQYYEEEERQRGNFPDRFSGHQFPNYSSELNVNALLLGDSALYLCASSFGPQGRSNEQYFGPGTRLTVT.

The CDR3 loop reads CATSREGAGITSTDTQYF. The CDR3 DNA follows: TGTGCCACCAGCAGAGAGGGAGCGGGTATTACTAGCACAGATACGCAGTATTTT. This chain uses TRBV15 with TRBJ2-3; possible D gene TRBD2, 6 bases. The germline V gene encodes CDR1 LNHNV and CDR2 YYDKDF (reference sequence). V was pared by 0 bases and J by 0 bases, with 16 bases between. The CDR3 runs to 18 residues.

In this sample, this clone turned up once. The chain has TRBV12-5 and TRBJ2-2; TRBD2 matches at 10 bases. V was clipped by 8 bases and J by 6 bases; unmatched bases: 3. Looked up from germline, CDR1 is LGHNT and CDR2 is FRNRAP. The CDR3 covers 13 residues. The chain's CDR3 is CASQREGAGELFF. CDR3 DNA: TGTGCTAGTCAGCGGGAGGGCGCCGGGGAGCTGTTTTTT.

The table lists this clone with a count of one. The chain employs TRBV27 and TRBJ2-7; TRBD2 might be the D (5 bases). Trimming left V 3 bases short and J 4 bases short, with 10 bases between. There are 13 residues in the CDR3. CDR1 MNHEY and CDR2 SMNVEV come from the germline V gene (reference sequence). The CDR3 protein is CASSFGVLYEQYF. The CDR3 nucleotides read TGTGCCAGCAGTTTCGGGGTCTTGTACGAGCAGTACTTC.

The rearrangement uses TRBV4-1 and TRBJ2-6, with 7 bases lining up with TRBD2. This CDR3 comprises 17 residues. The germline V gene encodes CDR1 MGHRA and CDR2 YSYEKL. V shed 1 base and J 0 bases; nucleotides not matched to a gene: 3. This CDR3 reads CASSQGGGPSGANVLTF. In DNA form, the CDR3 reads TGCGCCAGCAGCCAAGGGGGGGGTCCCTCTGGGGCCAACGTCCTGACTTTC.